The clone carrying this TCR beta chain was detected many times. Its cognate antigen is unknown. These data originate in a study of T cells in Graves' hyperthyroidism and ophthalmopathy. Across the whole study: Pretreatment peripheral blood was obtained at initial diagnosis. Study findings and constraints: A 13 V-J signature model discriminated ophthalmopathy versus stable hyperthyroidism.

With duration under 3 months, ophthalmopathy was active: Clinical Activity Score at least 3, NOSPECS at least 4. Diagnostic assessment was based on clinical symptoms, serum thyroxine and TRAb, thyroid ultrasound and orbital computed tomography. Amplification targeted TCR beta CDR3 regions from RNA transcripts. TCR CDR3 underwent first-round RT-PCR with the HTBI primer set. TCRdb re-called the multiplex PCR reads with MiXCR, one entry per CDR3 protein. The sample carries around 500,000 distinct CDR3 sequences, 20% to 25% recorded once. Trimming removed 10 bases from V and 6 bases from J, with 18 bases in between. CDR1 is MDHEN, CDR2 SYDVKM, per germline. The CDR3 is 13 amino acids.

Sequenced sample: blood. This TCR came from a woman between 65 and 79 years old with Graves' ophthalmopathy. This chain links TRBV28 with TRBJ1-1; D unresolved. The CDR3 is CAIHRTGMAEAFF. The CDR3 nucleotides read TGTGCCATCCATCGGACCGGGATGGCTGAAGCTTTCTTT.